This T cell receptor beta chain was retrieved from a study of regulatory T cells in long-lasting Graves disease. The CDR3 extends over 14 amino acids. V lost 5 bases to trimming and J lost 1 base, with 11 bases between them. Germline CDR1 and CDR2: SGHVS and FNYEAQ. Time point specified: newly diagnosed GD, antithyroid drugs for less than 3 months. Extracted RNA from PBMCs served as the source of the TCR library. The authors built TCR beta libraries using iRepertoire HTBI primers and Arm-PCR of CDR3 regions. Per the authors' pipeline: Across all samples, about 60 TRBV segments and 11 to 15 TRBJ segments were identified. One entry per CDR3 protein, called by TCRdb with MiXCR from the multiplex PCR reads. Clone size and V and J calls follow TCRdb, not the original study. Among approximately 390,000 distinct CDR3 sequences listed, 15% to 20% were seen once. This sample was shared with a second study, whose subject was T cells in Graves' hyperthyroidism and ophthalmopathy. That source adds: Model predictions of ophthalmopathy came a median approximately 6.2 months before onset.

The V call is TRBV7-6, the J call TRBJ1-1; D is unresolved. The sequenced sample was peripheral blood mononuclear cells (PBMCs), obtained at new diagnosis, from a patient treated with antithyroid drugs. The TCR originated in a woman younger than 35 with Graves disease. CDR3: CASSPTPGNTEAFF. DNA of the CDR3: TGTGCCAGCAGCCCGACCCCAGGGAACACTGAAGCTTTCTTT.